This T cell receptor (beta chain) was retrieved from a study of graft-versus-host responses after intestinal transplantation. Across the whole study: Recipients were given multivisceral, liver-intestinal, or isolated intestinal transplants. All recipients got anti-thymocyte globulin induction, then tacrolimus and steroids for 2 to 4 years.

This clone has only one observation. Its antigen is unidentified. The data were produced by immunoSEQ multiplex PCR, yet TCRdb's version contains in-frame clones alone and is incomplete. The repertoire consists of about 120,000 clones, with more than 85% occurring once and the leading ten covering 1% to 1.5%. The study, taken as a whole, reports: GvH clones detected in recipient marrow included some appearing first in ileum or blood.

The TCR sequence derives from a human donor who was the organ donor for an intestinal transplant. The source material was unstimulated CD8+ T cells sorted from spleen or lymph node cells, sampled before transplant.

The CDR3: CASSPLGGAGELFF. Written as DNA, the CDR3 is TGTGCCAGCAGTCCCCTAGGTGGGGCCGGGGAGCTGTTTTTT. This chain joins TRBV27 and TRBJ2-2; D unclear. Germline CDR1 MNHEY, CDR2 SMNVEV (reference sequence). The CDR3 length is 14 residues. Trimming stripped 5 bases from V and 6 bases from J, with 13 bases between.